The 30 T cell receptor beta chains below come from one sample, sequenced in a study of type 1 regulatory T cells. Each CDR3 protein is one row after TCRdb ran MiXCR on the reads. The sample shows 80,000 to 100,000 distinct CDR3 sequences, 25% to 40% of them seen only once. Specimen: CD4+ T cells, either the whole sample or a sorted fraction (not recorded which). The receptors here all came from a human donor in good health.

V is TRBV5-1 and J is TRBJ2-1; the D is unclear. The CDR3 runs to 15 residues. The V gene's germline CDR1 is SGHRS and CDR2 YFSETQ. V gave up 4 bases and J gave up 8 bases, with 19 bases separating them. CDR3 in DNA: TGCGCCAGCAGCCGAAGCCGCGTCGAGACCTATGAGCAGTTCTTC. Encoded protein: CASSRSRVETYEQFF.

This CDR3 is CASSSSDQPQHF. CDR3 nucleotides: TGTGCCAGCAGTTCCTCCGATCAGCCCCAGCATTTT. The chain uses TRBV28 and TRBJ1-5; no definite D call. There are 12 residues in the CDR3. Germline values: CDR1 MDHEN, CDR2 SYDVKM. V dropped 4 bases and J dropped 5 bases, with 6 bases sitting between them.

The rearrangement uses TRBV11-2 and TRBJ2-2; 7 nucleotides align to TRBD1. With V trimmed by 8 bases and J by 5 bases, 8 bases remained unmatched. The V gene's germline CDR1 is SGHAT and CDR2 FQNNGV. The CDR3 loop spans 14 amino acids. CDR3 sequence: CASGWTGRTGELFF. CDR3 DNA sequence: TGTGCCAGCGGTTGGACAGGCCGAACCGGGGAGCTGTTTTTT.

This sequence joins TRBV25-1 and TRBJ2-3; 8 nucleotides align to TRBD1. There are 16 residues in the CDR3. The germline V gene encodes CDR1 MGHDK and CDR2 SYGVNS. The J segment lost 4 bases and the V segment lost 3 bases, leaving 9 bases of the junction unmatched. The CDR3 DNA reads TGTGCCAGCAGTGACACCTCGACAGGGGAAGCAGATACGCAGTATTTT. This codes for CASSDTSTGEADTQYF.

This clonotype was observed a handful of times. The chain carries TRBV5-1 and TRBJ1-5, with D possibly being TRBD1 (6 bases). CDR1 is SGHRS and CDR2 is YFSETQ in the germline V gene. This CDR3 contains 13 residues. V lost 5 bases and J 7 bases, leaving 13 bases between the germline ends. The CDR3 here is CASRQGSDQPQHF. DNA for the CDR3: TGCGCCAGCAGACAGGGAAGTGACCAGCCCCAGCATTTT.

About this clonotype itself: At one end, the junction sequence differs from germline, possibly due to a read error. The J gene is TRBJ1-5, the V gene TRBV19; D may be TRBD1 (5 bases). The CDR3 is 14 amino acids. Germline CDR1 reads LNHDA; CDR2 reads SQIVND (reference sequence). As DNA, the CDR3 is TGTGCCAGTAATATAGATCCGGGGGGTCAGCCCCAGCATTTT. Residues: CASNIDPGGQPQHF.

This chain joins TRBV4-1 and TRBJ2-2; D is perhaps TRBD2 (6 bases). Looked up from germline, CDR1 is MGHRA and CDR2 is YSYEKL. V lost 4 bases and J lost 2, with 20 bases in between. The CDR3 consists of 18 residues. Written as DNA, the CDR3 is TGCGCCAGCAGCCTCGCACTCCTAGCGAGAGTAAACACCGGGGAGCTGTTTTTT. It codes for CASSLALLARVNTGELFF.

This sequence joins TRBV6-2 or TRBV6-3 and TRBJ2-2, with 7 bases identical to TRBD1. The CDR3 sequence is 13 residues long. Trimming cost V 6 bases and J 7 bases; bases outside gene matches: 5. Germline V gene data show CDR1 as MNHEY and CDR2 as SVGEGT. The CDR3 DNA is TGTGCCAGCAGGGACAGGTTGGACGGGGAGCTGTTTTTT. Residues: CASRDRLDGELFF.

This clonotype occurred a few times. V and J are TRBV7-9 and TRBJ2-6; D not certain. The CDR3 is 13 amino acids. CDR1 is SEHNR and CDR2 is FQNEAQ in the germline V gene (reference sequence). V lost 4 bases and J 2 bases, leaving 3 bases between the germline ends. CDR3 coding DNA: TGTGCCAGCAGCTCAGCTGGGGCCAACGTCCTGACTTTC. Translation gives CASSSAGANVLTF.

The chain couples TRBV7-2 to TRBJ1-4, with 9 nucleotides matching TRBD1. The CDR3 loop spans 14 amino acids. V was pared by 5 bases and J by 4 bases, with 2 bases of the junction left unmatched. CDR1 is SGHTA, CDR2 FQGNSA, per germline. The CDR3 DNA follows: TGTGCCAGCAGCCCGGACAGGGGTAATGAAAAACTGTTTTTT. It codes for CASSPDRGNEKLFF.

The chain carries TRBV20-1 and TRBJ2-7; 7 bases fit TRBD1. Germline-derived CDR1 and CDR2 are DFQATT and SNEGSKA (reference sequence). The CDR3 has 15 amino acids. The V and J ends lost 4 bases and 3 bases, in that order; junction bases with no gene match: 12. The CDR3 is CSANAAEGANYEQYF. The CDR3 coding sequence is TGCAGTGCTAATGCGGCTGAGGGGGCCAACTACGAGCAGTACTTC.

This clonotype was counted only a few times. The chain has TRBV7-9 and TRBJ2-7; TRBD2 matches at 11 bases. V lost 3 bases and J lost 0; bases outside the gene matches: 13. The CDR3 totals 19 residues. Germline CDR1 reads SEHNR; CDR2 reads FQNEAQ (reference sequence). CDR3 DNA: TGTGCCAGCAGCTTCTATATTACCGCTAGCGGGAGGACCTCCTACGAGCAGTACTTC. Residues: CASSFYITASGRTSYEQYF.

This chain uses TRBV7-8 with TRBJ1-2; 7 bases agree with TRBD1. CDR1 is SGHVS, CDR2 FQNEAQ, per germline. V was pared by 3 bases and J by 3 bases, with 1 base of the junction left unmatched. The CDR3 totals 13 residues. CDR3 protein: CASSFTGDYGYTF. The CDR3 DNA sequence: TGTGCCAGCAGCTTCACAGGGGACTATGGCTACACCTTC. The entire variable domain, with the rest obtained from reference TRBV7-8 and TRBJ1-2, is as follows: GAGVSQSPRYKVAKRGQDVALRCDPISGHVSLFWYQQALGQGPEFLTYFQNEAQLDKSGLPSDRFFAERPEGSVSTLKIQRTQQEDSAVYLCASSFTGDYGYTFGSGTRLTVV.

This clonotype was counted a few times. The V gene is TRBV18, the J gene TRBJ2-2; D might be TRBD2 (6 bases). The CDR3 totals 13 residues. Trimming removed 4 bases at V and 9 bases at J, with 12 bases between. Germline values: CDR1 KGHSH, CDR2 LQKENI. The chain's CDR3 is CASSLNSGRELFF. The CDR3 nucleotides are TGTGCCAGCTCACTAAATAGCGGCCGGGAGCTGTTTTTT.

In this sample, this clonotype turned up a few times. The chain employs TRBV7-2 and TRBJ2-1; no clear D gene. The CDR3 is made up of 15 amino acids. Germline V lookup: CDR1 SGHTA, CDR2 FQGNSA. Trimming left V 5 bases short and J 0 bases short, with 11 bases between. The CDR3 DNA sequence: TGTGCCAGCAGCGCGAACCTGGGCTCCTACAATGAGCAGTTCTTC. It encodes CASSANLGSYNEQFF.

This clonotype was counted once. The rearrangement uses TRBV7-8 and TRBJ2-1; 13 nucleotides match TRBD2. V shed 1 base, J shed 0 bases, and the junction held 21 bases outside the gene matches. The CDR3 runs 24 residues. Germline lookup yields CDR1 SGHVS and CDR2 FQNEAQ. Here the CDR3 reads CASSLGRLNHIGLAGASSYNEQFF. For the CDR3, the DNA is TGTGCCAGCAGCTTAGGACGACTAAATCACATAGGACTAGCGGGAGCTAGCTCCTACAATGAGCAGTTCTTC.

The V gene is TRBV18, the J gene TRBJ2-5; D gene ambiguous. From germline, CDR1 is KGHSH and CDR2 LQKENI. V was pared by 0 bases and J by 4 bases, with 12 bases between. The CDR3 has 15 residues. The CDR3 nucleotides are TGTGCCAGCTCACCACCCGGAACCCGCAGAGAGACCCAGTACTTC. Amino acids: CASSPPGTRRETQYF.

CDR3 loop: CASSPYRGLGTKNIQYF. In DNA, the CDR3 is TGTGCCAGCAGTCCTTACAGGGGGCTTGGGACCAAAAACATTCAGTACTTC. The rearrangement uses TRBV28 and TRBJ2-4; 9 bases fit TRBD1. Per the germline V gene, CDR1 is MDHEN and CDR2 is SYDVKM. This CDR3 is built from 17 residues. With 5 bases clipped from V and 2 bases from J, the junction kept 10 bases outside the gene matches.

Concerning this clonotype: A clone one base away is much larger, so this may be a read error. The rearrangement links TRBV5-1 to TRBJ1-5, with D possibly being TRBD1 (5 bases). CDR3 length: 14 amino acids. Germline CDR1 SGHRS, CDR2 YFSETQ. Trimming stripped 0 bases from V and 3 bases from J, with 7 bases between. The CDR3: CASSLGGINQPQHF. Here the CDR3 DNA reads TGCGCCAGCAGCTTGGGGGGCATCAATCAGCCCCAGCATTTT.

This clonotype was found a few times. This rearrangement joins TRBV5-1 to TRBJ2-3, with 8 bases that match TRBD2. Germline V gives CDR1 SGHRS, CDR2 YFSETQ. The CDR3 consists of 19 residues. J gave up 0 bases and V 1 base, and 13 bases lay outside the gene matches. As DNA, the CDR3 is TGCGCCAGCAGCTTGCCAACGTCCTTAATAGCGGGAAGCACAGATACGCAGTATTTT. It yields the protein CASSLPTSLIAGSTDTQYF.

This chain connects TRBV14 to TRBJ2-1, with 16 bases that match TRBD2. Germline V gives CDR1 SGHDN, CDR2 FVKESK. Germline trimming cut 3 bases from V and 7 bases from J; bases unmatched to any gene: 9. This CDR3 has 18 amino acids. This CDR3 is CASSQASGLAGGMNEQFF. As DNA, the CDR3 is TGTGCCAGCAGCCAGGCTTCGGGACTAGCGGGAGGGATGAATGAGCAGTTCTTC.

This clonotype was observed a few times. This sequence joins TRBV7-8 and TRBJ2-4; the D gene could be TRBD1 or TRBD2 (6 bases each). Trimming took 5 bases from V and 8 from J, leaving 19 bases between them. Germline V gives CDR1 SGHVS, CDR2 FQNEAQ. The CDR3 loop spans 15 amino acids. CDR3 sequence: CASSVNWGAVDIQYF. In nucleotides, the CDR3 is TGTGCCAGCAGCGTCAATTGGGGGGCCGTGGACATTCAGTACTTC.

This clonotype has only a few counts. The V gene is TRBV20-1, the J gene TRBJ1-1; D is undetermined. Trimming shortened V by 0 bases and J by 0 bases, and 8 bases separated the two germline ends. CDR3 length: 14 residues. The germline gives CDR1 DFQATT, CDR2 SNEGSKA (reference sequence). The CDR3 reads CSAREGGVNTEAFF. DNA of the CDR3: TGCAGTGCTAGAGAGGGTGGGGTGAACACTGAAGCTTTCTTT.

This clonotype was counted a few times. This chain joins TRBV20-1 and TRBJ1-1; D gene uncertain. The CDR3 is 13 amino acids. Germline V gives CDR1 DFQATT, CDR2 SNEGSKA (reference sequence). Trimming took off 6 bases at V and 1 base at J, with 12 bases between the two ends. CDR3 DNA: TGCAGTGCCGACGAGACAACGAACACTGAAGCTTTCTTT. Protein: CSADETTNTEAFF.

This chain links TRBV19 with TRBJ2-1; 11 bases align to TRBD1. V shed 3 bases and J 7 bases; nucleotides not matched to a gene: 11. From germline, CDR1 is LNHDA and CDR2 SQIVND (reference sequence). This CDR3 has 17 residues. As DNA, the CDR3 is TGTGCCAGTAGTATCTTGTCCCCTCGGGACAGGGGGAATGAGCAGTTCTTC. This translates into CASSILSPRDRGNEQFF.

The chain combines TRBV11-2 with TRBJ2-2; no clear D. Germline values: CDR1 SGHAT, CDR2 FQNNGV. Trimming removed 1 base from V and 3 bases from J, with 9 bases in between. CDR3 length equals 15 residues. Here the CDR3 DNA reads TGTGCCAGCAGCTTAGTTTCCCCGGACACCGGGGAGCTGTTTTTT. Amino acid sequence: CASSLVSPDTGELFF. The full variable domain, completed using reference TRBV11-2 and TRBJ2-2, is EAGVAQSPRYKIIEKRQSVAFWCNPISGHATLYWYQQILGQGPKLLIQFQNNGVVDDSQLPKDRFSAERLKGVDSTLKIQPAKLEDSAVYLCASSLVSPDTGELFFGEGSRLTVL.

The chain uses TRBV19 and TRBJ1-1, with a possible D match to TRBD1 (5 bases). CDR1 LNHDA and CDR2 SQIVND come from the germline V gene (reference sequence). Trimming took 8 bases from V and 0 from J, leaving 16 bases between them. This CDR3 is 15 amino acids long. CDR3 protein: CASQSNGGLNTEAFF. The CDR3 coding sequence is TGTGCCAGTCAATCAAACGGGGGTTTGAACACTGAAGCTTTCTTT.

The genes are TRBV19 and TRBJ2-7; a possible D gene is TRBD1 (5 bases). CDR1 is LNHDA, CDR2 SQIVND, per germline (reference sequence). Trimming shortened V by 8 bases and J by 3 bases, and 17 bases separated the two germline ends. This CDR3 contains 14 residues. The CDR3 bases are TGTGCCAGTTCTGTGCAGCAGGGCGTCTACGAGCAGTACTTC. Translated: CASSVQQGVYEQYF.

The chain carries TRBV7-9 and TRBJ2-1, with D perhaps TRBD1 (6 bases). V dropped 0 bases and J dropped 10 bases, with 13 bases sitting between them. Looked up from germline, CDR1 is SEHNR and CDR2 is FQNEAQ (reference sequence). This CDR3 spans 14 amino acids. The CDR3 DNA reads TGTGCCAGCAGCTTAGCGGGGGCAGGCCGCGAGCAGTTCTTC. Translation gives CASSLAGAGREQFF.

The chain carries TRBV20-1 and TRBJ2-1; the match to TRBD2 covers 10 bases. Trimming at V came to 2 bases and at J to 4 bases, leaving 8 bases not matched to a gene. Germline V gives CDR1 DFQATT, CDR2 SNEGSKA (reference sequence). This CDR3 has 16 amino acids. The CDR3: CSARKQTSGIYNEQFF. CDR3 DNA sequence: TGCAGTGCTAGAAAACAAACTAGCGGGATATACAATGAGCAGTTCTTC.